This TCR beta chain originates from a study of beta chain features in type 1 diabetes (dated by TCRdb to between 2018 and 2020). For the study in its entirety: No differences in mean age, gender distribution, total cell number or subset yield were found between patients and healthy donors. A total of over 95,000,000 sorted cells were examined across all samples, and RNA yield correlated strongly with the number of cells per subset. In the study, recently diagnosed type 1 diabetes patients and matched healthy donors were compared on the TCRB repertoires of their sorted circulating CD4+ T cell subsets. Regulatory and stem cell-like memory subsets were isolated from only 8 patients and roughly 8 healthy donors, whereas naive and central memory subsets came from all 30 or so donors. General study outcomes and caveats: Because the HLA sub-analyses included only small numbers of individuals, any influence of HLA type on TCRB rearrangement was left unresolved. Naive, central memory and regulatory TCRB repertoires appeared more similar among patients than among healthy donors. A moderate but significant shortening of TCRB CDR3 length was observed in type 1 diabetes patients in all four CD4+ subsets. Fewer insertions and more nucleotide deletions at VDJ recombination sites were observed in patients with type 1 diabetes, implying thymic rearrangement abnormalities. Shorter templates might have been favored by PCR, but patient and control samples were amplified and corrected together, so both groups would have been affected equally by any skew. Because cDNA rather than genomic DNA was sequenced, highly expressing activated cells could have been over-represented, although no difference in activation and CD3 levels was found between groups.

From each donor, a single peripheral blood sample of around 120 mL on average was drawn into heparinised tubes. A BD FACSAria II was used to sort naive, central memory, regulatory and stem cell-like memory CD4+ T cells with a panel that included CD45RO, CCR7, CD25, CD127, CD95 and CD27. A purity above 95% was achieved for all sorted populations. Right away, PBMCs were isolated by Lymphoprep density gradient centrifugation and were stained directly, with no culture step. To minimize batch effects, samples were stained and sorted in pairs, one healthy donor with one patient per experiment. The entire isolated RNA was reverse transcribed using the High Capacity cDNA Reverse Transcription Kit, and thus expressed TCRB transcripts were sequenced. Naive, central memory and regulatory T cell samples underwent deep immunoSEQ sequencing, averaging about 3.57 million total reads per sample. Sorted cells were lysed in RLT buffer, and RNA was extracted using DNase-treated RNeasy Micro or Mini kits according to cell number. To prevent cross-contamination, each cell subset was processed individually, whereas patient and healthy donor samples were processed jointly. TCRB sequences were amplified from cDNA with the immunoSEQ multiplex PCR, producing 87-bp fragments spanning the CDR3 region. Sequencing of the amplicons was done on the Illumina HiSeq platform. In the original analysis: PCR bias was computationally corrected using synthetic template baselines, reads within Hamming distance 2 were collapsed, and singletons that could not be merged were discarded. Reads were aligned against IMGT so that V, D and J genes, CDR3 length and insertions or deletions at six rearrangement sites could be assigned. Within each subset, clonotype counts were normalized to sorted cell number, and only after that were true diversity and Gini coefficients computed with the tcR R package. Repertoire sharing was quantified using the overlap coefficient calculated on TCRB nucleotide sequences. TCRdb took this table from immuneACCESS and kept in-frame rearrangements with V and J called. Such tables lack part of the clones; where checked against another copy, unresolved V genes explain under half of the gap, and the rest is unexplained. V and J calls and clone size come straight from that table; D and trimming were deduced from the DNA. For this sample the table gives 130,000 to 150,000 clones, of which about 12% were detected only once. The ten top clones hold 1.3% of the sample.

The CDR1 and CDR2 encoded by the germline V gene (reference sequence) are MNHNY and SVGAGI. Ends trimmed: V by 6 bases, J by 8 bases; bases unmatched to a gene: 6. The CDR3 spans 14 residues, from the cysteine through the phenylalanine. Left in the record is the CDR3 DNA by itself, 42 bases read in frame from the first base. With regard to this clone: It lacks a known antigen. Per-base quality was not reported, and no clone a single base away is much larger than it.

The chain links TRBV6-6 with TRBJ1-4; 10 of the junction bases match TRBD1. This receptor was obtained from a man between 18 and 35 years old with type 1 diabetes. The material sequenced was central memory CD4+ T cells from blood. The CDR3 is CASSPGTGVEKLFF. The nucleotide sequence is given as TGTGCCAGCAGCCCCGGGACAGGGGTCGAAAAACTGTTTTTT.